The sequence of this T cell receptor beta chain was determined in a study of Ad26.COV2.S vaccination and SARS-CoV-2 variants. Looking at the study overall: Dosing was one shot or two shots 56 days apart.

Using immunoSEQ multiplex PCR, the repertoire was profiled, and TCRdb retains in-frame clones only, with some absent. The sample lists more than 300,000 clones, 88% occurring once. Treatment indicated: 15 to 20 received Ad26.COV2.S at low or high dose, single or two shots; 5 received placebo; per-sample allocation not given. Day 63 after the first vaccine or placebo injection was the time point for sampling. This Boston cohort included adults aged 18-55 years. The TCR originated in a person between 18 and 60 years old who received the Ad26.COV2.S COVID-19 vaccine or a placebo. This sample comprised peripheral blood, obtained in a trial of Ad26.COV2.S vaccine versus placebo.

The CDR3 coding sequence is TGTGCCAGTAGTATGGCGGGACGGAACACTGAAGCTTTCTTT. This gives the protein CASSMAGRNTEAFF. The chain has TRBV19 and TRBJ1-1; D perhaps matches TRBD1 (5 bases). The CDR3 has 14 residues. V dropped 3 bases and J dropped 1 base, with 9 bases sitting between them. From germline, CDR1 is LNHDA and CDR2 SQIVND (reference sequence).